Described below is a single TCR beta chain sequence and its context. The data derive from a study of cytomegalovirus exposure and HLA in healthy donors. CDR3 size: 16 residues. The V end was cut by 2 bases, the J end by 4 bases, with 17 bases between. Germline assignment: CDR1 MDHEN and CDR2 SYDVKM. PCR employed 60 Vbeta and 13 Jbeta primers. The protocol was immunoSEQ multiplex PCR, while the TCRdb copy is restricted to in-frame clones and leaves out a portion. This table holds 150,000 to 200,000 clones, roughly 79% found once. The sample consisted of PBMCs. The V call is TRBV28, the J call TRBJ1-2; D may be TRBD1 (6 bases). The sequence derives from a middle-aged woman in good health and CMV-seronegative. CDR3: CASSLTHSGQSYGYTF. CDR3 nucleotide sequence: TGTGCCAGCAGTTTAACCCACAGCGGACAGAGCTATGGCTACACCTTC.